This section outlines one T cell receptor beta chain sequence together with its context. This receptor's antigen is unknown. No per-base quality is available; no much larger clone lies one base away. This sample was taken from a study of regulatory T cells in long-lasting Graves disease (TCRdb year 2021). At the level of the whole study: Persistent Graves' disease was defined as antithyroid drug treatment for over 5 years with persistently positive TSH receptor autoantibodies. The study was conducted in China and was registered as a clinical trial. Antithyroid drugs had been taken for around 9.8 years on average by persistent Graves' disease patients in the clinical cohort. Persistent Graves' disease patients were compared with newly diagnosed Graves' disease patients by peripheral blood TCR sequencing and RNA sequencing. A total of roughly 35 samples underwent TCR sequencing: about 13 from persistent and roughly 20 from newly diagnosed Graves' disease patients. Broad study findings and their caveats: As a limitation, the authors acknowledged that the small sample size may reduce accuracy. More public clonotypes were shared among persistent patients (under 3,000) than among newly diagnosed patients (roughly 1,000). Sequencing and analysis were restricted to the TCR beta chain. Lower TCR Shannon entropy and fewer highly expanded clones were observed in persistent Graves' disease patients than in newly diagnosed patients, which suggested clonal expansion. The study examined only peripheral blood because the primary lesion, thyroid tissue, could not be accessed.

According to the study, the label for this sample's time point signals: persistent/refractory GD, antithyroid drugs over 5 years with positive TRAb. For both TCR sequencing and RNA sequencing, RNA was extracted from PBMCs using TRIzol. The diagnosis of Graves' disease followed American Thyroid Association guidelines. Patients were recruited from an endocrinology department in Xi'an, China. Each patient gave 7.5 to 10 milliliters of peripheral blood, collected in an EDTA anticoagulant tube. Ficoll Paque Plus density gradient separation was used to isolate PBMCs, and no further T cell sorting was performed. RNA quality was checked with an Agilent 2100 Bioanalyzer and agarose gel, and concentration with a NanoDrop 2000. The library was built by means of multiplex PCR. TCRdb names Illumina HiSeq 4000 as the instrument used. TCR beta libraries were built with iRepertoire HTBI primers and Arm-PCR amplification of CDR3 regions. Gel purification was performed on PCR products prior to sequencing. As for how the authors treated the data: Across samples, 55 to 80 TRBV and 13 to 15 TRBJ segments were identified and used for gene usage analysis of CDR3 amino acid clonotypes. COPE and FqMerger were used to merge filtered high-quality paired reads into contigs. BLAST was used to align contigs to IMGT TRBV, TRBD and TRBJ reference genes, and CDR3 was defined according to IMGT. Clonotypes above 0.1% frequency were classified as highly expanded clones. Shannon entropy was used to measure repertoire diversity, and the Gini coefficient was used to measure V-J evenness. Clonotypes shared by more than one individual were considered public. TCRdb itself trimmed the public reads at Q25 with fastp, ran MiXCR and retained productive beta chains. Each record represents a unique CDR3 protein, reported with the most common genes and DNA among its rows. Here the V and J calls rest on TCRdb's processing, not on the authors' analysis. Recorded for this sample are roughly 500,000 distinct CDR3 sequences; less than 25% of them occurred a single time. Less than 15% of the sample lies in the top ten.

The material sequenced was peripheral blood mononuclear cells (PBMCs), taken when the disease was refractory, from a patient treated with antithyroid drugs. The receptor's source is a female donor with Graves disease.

In nucleotide form, the sequence is TGTGCCAGTAGCCGGGGACAGGGGATTCAAGAGACCCAGTACTTC. The encoded protein is CASSRGQGIQETQYF. In this chain, TRBV19 is recombined with TRBJ2-5, with 10 middle bases fitting TRBD1. V is cut back by 6 bases and J by 2 bases, with 6 bases in the junction unmatched. The germline V gene (reference sequence) yields LNHDA for CDR1 and SQIVND for CDR2. The CDR3 spans 15 residues, from the cysteine through the phenylalanine. Here the CDR3 DNA is all that survives: 45 bases in frame from base 1.